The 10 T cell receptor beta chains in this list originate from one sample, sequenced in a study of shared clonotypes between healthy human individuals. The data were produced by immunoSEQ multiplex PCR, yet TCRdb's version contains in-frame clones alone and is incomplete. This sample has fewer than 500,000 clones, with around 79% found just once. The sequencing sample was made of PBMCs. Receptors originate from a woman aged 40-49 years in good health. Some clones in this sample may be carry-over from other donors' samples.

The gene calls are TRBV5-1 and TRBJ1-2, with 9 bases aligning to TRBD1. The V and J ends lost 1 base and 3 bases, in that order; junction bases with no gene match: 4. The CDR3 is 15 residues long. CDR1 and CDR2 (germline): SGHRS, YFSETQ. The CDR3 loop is CASSLTGGYDYGYTF. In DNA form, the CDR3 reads TGCGCCAGCAGCTTGACAGGGGGCTACGACTATGGCTACACCTTC.

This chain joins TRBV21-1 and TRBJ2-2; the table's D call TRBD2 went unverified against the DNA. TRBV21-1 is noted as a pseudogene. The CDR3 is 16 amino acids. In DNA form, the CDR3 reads TGTGCCAGCAGCAAGCCTACTAGCGGAAACACCGGGGAGCTGTTTTTT. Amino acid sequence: CASSKPTSGNTGELFF.

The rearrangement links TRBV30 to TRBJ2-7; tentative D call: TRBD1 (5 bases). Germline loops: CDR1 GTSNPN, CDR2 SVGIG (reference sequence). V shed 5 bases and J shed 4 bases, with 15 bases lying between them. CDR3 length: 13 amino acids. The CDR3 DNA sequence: TGTGCCTGGGCCGCGCGACAGCCTTACGAGCAGTACTTC. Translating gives CAWAARQPYEQYF.

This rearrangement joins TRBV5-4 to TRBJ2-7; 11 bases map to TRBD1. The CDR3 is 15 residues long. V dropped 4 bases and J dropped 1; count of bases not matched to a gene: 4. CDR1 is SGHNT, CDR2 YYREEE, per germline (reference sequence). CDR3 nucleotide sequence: TGTGCCAGCAGCGGACAGGGGGCGCGGTCCTACGAGCAGTACTTC. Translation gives CASSGQGARSYEQYF.

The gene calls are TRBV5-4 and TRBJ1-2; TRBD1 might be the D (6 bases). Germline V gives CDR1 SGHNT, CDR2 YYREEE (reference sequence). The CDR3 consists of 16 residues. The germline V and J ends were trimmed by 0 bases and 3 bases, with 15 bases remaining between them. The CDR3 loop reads CASSLAVNREDYGYTF. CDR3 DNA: TGTGCCAGCAGCTTGGCCGTGAACAGGGAGGACTATGGCTACACCTTC.

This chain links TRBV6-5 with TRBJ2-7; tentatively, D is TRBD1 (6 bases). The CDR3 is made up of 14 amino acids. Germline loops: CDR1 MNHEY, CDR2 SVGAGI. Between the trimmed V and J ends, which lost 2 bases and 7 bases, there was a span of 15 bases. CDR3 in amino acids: CASSYGQPPGEQYF. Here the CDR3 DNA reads TGTGCCAGCAGTTACGGACAGCCTCCTGGTGAGCAGTACTTC.

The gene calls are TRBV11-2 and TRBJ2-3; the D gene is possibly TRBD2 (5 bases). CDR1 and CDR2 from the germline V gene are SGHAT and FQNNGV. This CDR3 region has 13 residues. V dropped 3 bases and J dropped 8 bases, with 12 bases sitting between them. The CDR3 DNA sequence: TGTGCCAGCAGCTTGATCGCTGAGGGTACGCAGTATTTT. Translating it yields CASSLIAEGTQYF.

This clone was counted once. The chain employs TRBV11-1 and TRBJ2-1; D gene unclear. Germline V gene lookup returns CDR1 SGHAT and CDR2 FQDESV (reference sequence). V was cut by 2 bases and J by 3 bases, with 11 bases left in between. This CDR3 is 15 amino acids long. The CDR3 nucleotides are TGTGCCAGCAGCTTATCAATGGCGGTCTACAATGAGCAGTTCTTC. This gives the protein CASSLSMAVYNEQFF.

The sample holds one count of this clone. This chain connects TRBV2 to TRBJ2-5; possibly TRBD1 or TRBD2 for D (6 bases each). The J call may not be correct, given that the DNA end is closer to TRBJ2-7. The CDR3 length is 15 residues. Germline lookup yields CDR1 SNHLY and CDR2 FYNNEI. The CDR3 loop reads CASRVGGYPIYEQYF. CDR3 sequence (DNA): TGTGCCAGCAGGGTAGGGGGGTATCCAATCTACGAGCAGTACTTC.

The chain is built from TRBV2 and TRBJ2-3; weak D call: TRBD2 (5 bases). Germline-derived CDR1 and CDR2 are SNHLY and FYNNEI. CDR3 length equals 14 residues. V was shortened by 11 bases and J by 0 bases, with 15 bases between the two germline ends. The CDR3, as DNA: TGTGCCGGGAATACGGGAATTAGCACAGATACGCAGTATTTT. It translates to CAGNTGISTDTQYF.